This entry lists 18 T cell receptor beta chains sequenced from one sample in a study of blood T cell repertoires in COVID-19. TCRdb's copy holds only in-frame clones and misses some; the assay was immunoSEQ multiplex PCR. This sample carries around 250,000 clones, roughly 89% of them seen once, and the ten largest clones take less than 2%. Sample: peripheral blood. All receptors come from a woman in her 40s who had recovered from COVID-19.

This chain connects TRBV27 to TRBJ1-1; D might be TRBD1 (6 bases). Germline CDR1 MNHEY, CDR2 SMNVEV (reference sequence). CDR3 length equals 14 residues. The ends were cut back, 3 bases at V and 5 bases at J, with 13 bases in the middle. The CDR3 bases are TGTGCCAGCAGTTTTACAGGGCGGGGGACTGAAGCTTTCTTT. It codes for CASSFTGRGTEAFF.

The chain joins TRBV28 to TRBJ2-7, with 8 bases matching TRBD2. Germline V lookup: CDR1 MDHEN, CDR2 SYDVKM. V shed 5 bases, J shed 2 bases, and the junction held 5 bases outside the gene matches. The CDR3 is 14 amino acids. CDR3 nucleotides: TGTGCCAGCAGTCCGGGGGGGGGTGCCTACGAGCAGTACTTC. Residues: CASSPGGGAYEQYF. Variable domain in full (rest from reference TRBV28 and TRBJ2-7): DVKVTQSSRYLVKRTGEKVFLECVQDMDHENMFWYRQDPGLGLRLIYFSYDVKMKEKGDIPEGYSVSREKKERFSLILESASTNQTSMYLCASSPGGGAYEQYFGPGTRLTVT.

This chain joins TRBV19 and TRBJ1-5; the D gene is possibly TRBD1 (6 bases). The germline gives CDR1 LNHDA, CDR2 SQIVND (reference sequence). The CDR3 totals 13 residues. Trimming cost V 10 bases and J 3 bases, with 13 bases left between them. The CDR3 loop is CATTGQHNQPQHF. The CDR3 coding sequence is TGTGCCACTACAGGGCAGCACAATCAGCCCCAGCATTTT.

The rearrangement links TRBV27 to TRBJ2-1; TRBD2 matches 13 bases. After removal of 6 bases from V and 2 bases from J, the junction contained 7 bases not matched to a gene. Germline V gene lookup returns CDR1 MNHEY and CDR2 SMNVEV (reference sequence). The CDR3 has 17 amino acids. The CDR3 sequence: CASRLRLAGGPYNEQFF. The CDR3 DNA follows: TGTGCCAGCAGGCTCAGACTAGCGGGGGGTCCCTACAATGAGCAGTTCTTC.

This rearrangement joins TRBV7-9 to TRBJ2-2; TRBD2 is a possible D gene (6 bases). The CDR3 sequence is 14 residues long. V lost 5 bases to trimming and J lost 5 bases, with 12 bases between them. Per the germline V gene, CDR1 is SEHNR and CDR2 is FQNEAQ (reference sequence). As DNA, the CDR3 is TGTGCCAGCAGCCCCACGGCGGGGACCGGGGAGCTGTTTTTT. It yields the protein CASSPTAGTGELFF.

V usage is TRBV2 and J usage is TRBJ1-1; 9 bases are a match to TRBD1. The junction had 11 bases not matched to a gene; V was cut back by 9 bases and J by 6 bases. The CDR3 extends over 14 amino acids. In germline, CDR1 is SNHLY, CDR2 FYNNEI. This CDR3 is CARQRQGGDPEAFF. CDR3 nucleotides: TGTGCCAGACAGAGACAGGGGGGAGATCCTGAAGCTTTCTTT.

The chain employs TRBV7-6 and TRBJ1-2, with 11 bases aligning to TRBD1. V lost 1 base and J lost 8; bases outside the gene matches: 6. CDR3 size: 15 residues. Germline V gene data show CDR1 as SGHVS and CDR2 as FNYEAQ. The CDR3 sequence is CASSLEDRGRRGYTF. CDR3 nucleotide sequence: TGTGCCAGCAGCTTAGAGGACAGGGGGCGCCGGGGCTACACCTTC.

This chain uses TRBV3-1 (or the pseudogene TRBV3-2) with TRBJ2-1, with 9 bases identical to TRBD1. Germline trimming cut 5 bases from V and 0 bases from J; bases unmatched to any gene: 2. Germline CDR1 is LGHDT and CDR2 is YNNKEL (reference sequence). This CDR3 contains 15 residues. CDR3: CASSGDRVSYNEQFF. The CDR3 DNA is TGTGCCAGCAGCGGGGACAGGGTCTCCTACAATGAGCAGTTCTTC.

The rearrangement links TRBV5-1 to TRBJ2-5; 8 bases map to TRBD1. Germline values: CDR1 SGHRS, CDR2 YFSETQ. Losses at the gene ends were 3 bases for V and 2 bases for J; bases not matched to a gene: 6. CDR3 length: 15 amino acids. The CDR3 spells CASSSRDRLQETQYF. Written as DNA, the CDR3 is TGCGCCAGCAGCTCCCGGGACAGGCTACAAGAGACCCAGTACTTC.

Concerning this clone itself: Other nucleotide sequences from this sample produce the same CDR3. V gene TRBV6-5 combines with J gene TRBJ2-7, with 9 nucleotides matching TRBD1. CDR1 MNHEY and CDR2 SVGAGI come from the germline V gene. The ends lost 6 bases at V and 2 bases at J; junction bases unmatched: 2. The CDR3 extends over 13 amino acids. CDR3 coding DNA: TGTGCCAGCAGCCGGGACAGGGCCTACGAGCAGTACTTC. It is translated as CASSRDRAYEQYF.

The V and J genes are TRBV27 and TRBJ1-2; 8 bases match TRBD1. Per germline, CDR1 MNHEY and CDR2 SMNVEV (reference sequence). The CDR3 totals 15 residues. The ends lost 6 bases at V and 3 bases at J; junction bases unmatched: 9. CDR3 residues: CASSRSTGGDYGYTF. The CDR3 bases are TGTGCCAGCAGCCGTAGCACAGGGGGAGACTATGGCTACACCTTC.

The rearrangement uses TRBV2 and TRBJ1-6; 10 positions match TRBD1. Germline V gene sequence: CDR1 SNHLY, CDR2 FYNNEI. Unmatched junction bases numbered 9, after V lost 6 bases and J lost 7 bases. This CDR3 contains 16 residues. The CDR3 here is CASRLGTGVENSPLHF. The CDR3 DNA sequence: TGTGCCAGCAGGTTGGGGACAGGGGTTGAGAATTCACCCCTCCACTTT.

The chain recombines TRBV2 with TRBJ1-2; the D gene is possibly TRBD1 (6 bases). V lost 6 bases to trimming and J lost 8 bases, with 22 bases between them. CDR3 length: 15 residues. Germline CDR1 and CDR2: SNHLY and FYNNEI. This CDR3 reads CASRKQVRGGGGYTF. As DNA, the CDR3 is TGTGCCAGCAGGAAACAGGTCAGGGGCGGAGGAGGCTACACCTTC.

The chain employs TRBV7-2 and TRBJ1-6, with unresolved D. The germline CDR1 and CDR2 sequences are SGHTA and FQGNSA. Deletions cut 1 base from V and 9 bases from J, with 10 bases between. The CDR3 length is 14 residues. The DNA for the CDR3 is TGTGCCAGCAGCTTAGATCGCGGAAGTTCACCCCTCCACTTT. Translated: CASSLDRGSSPLHF.

The rearrangement joins TRBV30 to TRBJ2-7, with 7 bases that match TRBD1. Germline CDR1 GTSNPN, CDR2 SVGIG (reference sequence). Unmatched junction bases numbered 6, after V lost 1 base and J lost 6 bases. The CDR3 has 13 amino acids. The CDR3 spells CAWSGTGFAEQYF. The DNA of the CDR3 is TGTGCCTGGAGTGGGACAGGCTTTGCCGAGCAGTACTTC.

Of note for this clone: This sample includes further DNA sequences coding for the same CDR3. The chain uses TRBV5-6 and TRBJ1-5, with D perhaps TRBD1 (6 bases). Trimming removed 4 bases from V and 7 bases from J, with 12 bases in between. The germline V gene encodes CDR1 SGHDT and CDR2 YYEEEE. The CDR3 totals 13 residues. The CDR3 DNA is TGTGCCAGCAGCGGGGGCAGTGGGCAGCCCCAGCATTTT. Encoded protein: CASSGGSGQPQHF.

V gene TRBV12-3 or TRBV12-4 combines with J gene TRBJ2-1; weak D call: TRBD2 (6 bases). The CDR3 consists of 13 residues. Between the trimmed V and J ends, which lost 6 bases and 5 bases, there was a span of 11 bases. CDR3 protein: CASRAGKHNEQFF. The DNA of the CDR3 is TGTGCCAGCAGGGCGGGGAAGCACAATGAGCAGTTCTTC.

The CDR3 coding sequence is TGTGCCAGCAGTCTCACATCGAACACTGAAGCTTTCTTT. It translates to CASSLTSNTEAFF. The V gene is TRBV12-3 or TRBV12-4, the J gene TRBJ1-1; D remains unclear. CDR3 length equals 13 residues. Trimming removed 5 bases at V and 1 base at J, with 8 bases between.